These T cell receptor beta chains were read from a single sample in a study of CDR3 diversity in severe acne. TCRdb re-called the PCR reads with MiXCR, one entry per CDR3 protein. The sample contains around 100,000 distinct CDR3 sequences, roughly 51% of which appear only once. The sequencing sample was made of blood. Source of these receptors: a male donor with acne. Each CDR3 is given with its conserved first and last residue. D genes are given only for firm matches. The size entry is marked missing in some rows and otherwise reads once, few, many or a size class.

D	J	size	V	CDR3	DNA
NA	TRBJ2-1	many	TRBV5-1	CASSLQSGRGNEQFF	TGCGCCAGCAGCTTGCAATCCGGGAGAGGGAATGAGCAGTTCTTC
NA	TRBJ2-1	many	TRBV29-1	CSVDTYPLNEQFF	TGCAGCGTTGACACTTACCCTCTCAATGAGCAGTTCTTC
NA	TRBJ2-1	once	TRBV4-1	CASSQPRNIPYEQFF	TGCGCCAGCAGCCAACCTCGGAACATTCCCTACGAGCAGTTCTTC
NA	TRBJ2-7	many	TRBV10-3	CANLDGNTYEQYF	TGTGCCAACCTCGACGGAAACACCTACGAGCAGTACTTC
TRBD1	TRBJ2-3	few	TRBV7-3	CASSLIAGLRDRGSIRDTQYF	TGTGCCAGCAGCTTAATAGCCGGACTCCGGGACAGGGGGAGCATCAGAGATACGCAGTATTTT
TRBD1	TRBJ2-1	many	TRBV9	CASSVAYRGPYNEQFF	TGTGCCAGCAGCGTAGCTTATAGGGGGCCCTACAATGAGCAGTTCTTC
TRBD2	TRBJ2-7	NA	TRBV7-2	CASSLAATSGSYEQYF	TGTGCCAGCAGCTTAGCCGCTACTAGCGGGAGCTACGAGCAGTACTTC
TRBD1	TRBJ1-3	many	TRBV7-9	CASSTLDRVGNTIYF	TGTGCCAGCAGCACCTTAGACAGGGTTGGAAACACCATATATTTT
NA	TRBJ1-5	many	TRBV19	CASSNTRTDSNQPQHF	TGTGCCAGTAGCAACACCCGAACAGATAGCAATCAGCCCCAGCATTTT
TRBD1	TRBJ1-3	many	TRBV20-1	CSARGGQGTTSSGNTIYF	TGCAGTGCTAGAGGTGGACAGGGTACTACCAGCTCTGGAAACACCATATATTTT
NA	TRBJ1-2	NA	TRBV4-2	CASSSGTATYGYTF	TGTGCCAGCTCTTCTGGAACAGCCACTTATGGCTACACCTTC
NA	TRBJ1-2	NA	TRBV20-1	CSARDVTSGISGYGYTF	TGCAGTGCTAGAGATGTAACTAGCGGGATCTCCGGCTATGGCTACACCTTC
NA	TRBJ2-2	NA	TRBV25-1	CASSLWASEPVNTGELFF	TGTGCCAGCAGTTTATGGGCCTCCGAACCAGTAAACACCGGGGAGCTGTTTTTT
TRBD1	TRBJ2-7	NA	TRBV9	CASSVAHRGYGQYF	TGTGCCAGCAGCGTAGCCCACAGGGGCTACGGGCAGTACTTC
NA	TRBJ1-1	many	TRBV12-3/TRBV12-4	CASSSFGPEAFF	TGTGCCAGCTCCTCATTCGGGCCCGAAGCTTTCTTT
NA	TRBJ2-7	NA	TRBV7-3	CASSASGYYEQYF	TGTGCCAGCAGCGCCTCCGGCTACTACGAGCAGTACTTC
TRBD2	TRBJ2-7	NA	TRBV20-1	CSAFSTAGRPLYEQYF	TGCAGTGCCTTCTCGACAGCGGGACGGCCACTCTACGAGCAGTACTTC
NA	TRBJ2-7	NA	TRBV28	CASSYSDEQYF	TGTGCCAGCAGTTACTCAGACGAGCAGTACTTC
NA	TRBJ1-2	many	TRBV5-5	CASSLGGSTNYGYTF	TGTGCCAGCAGCTTGGGTGGGAGTACTAACTATGGCTACACCTTC
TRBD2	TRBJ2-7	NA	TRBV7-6	CASSRLAGVKQYF	TGTGCCAGCAGCCGACTAGCGGGAGTTAAGCAGTACTTC
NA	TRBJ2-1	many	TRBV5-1	CASSLVGGDYNEQFF	TGCGCCAGCAGCTTGGTCGGCGGAGATTACAATGAGCAGTTCTTC
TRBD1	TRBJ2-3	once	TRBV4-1	CASSGYRGDTQYF	TGCGCCAGCAGCGGATACAGGGGCGATACGCAGTATTTT
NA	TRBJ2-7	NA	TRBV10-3	CASMGVEQYF	TGTGCCTCCATGGGGGTCGAGCAGTACTTC
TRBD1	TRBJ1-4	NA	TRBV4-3	CASNTGELLGRLFF	TGCGCCAGCAACACAGGGGAGCTCTTAGGTCGACTGTTTTTT
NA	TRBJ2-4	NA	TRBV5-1	CASSLMEAKNIQYF	TGCGCCAGCAGCTTGATGGAGGCCAAAAACATTCAGTACTTC
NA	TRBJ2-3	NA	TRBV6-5	CASSPLGLYTDTQYF	TGTGCCAGCAGTCCCCTAGGACTCTACACAGATACGCAGTATTTT
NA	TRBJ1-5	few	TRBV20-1	CSARDPDTTLGGNQPQHF	TGCAGTGCTAGAGACCCGGACACGACCCTGGGGGGCAATCAGCCCCAGCATTTT
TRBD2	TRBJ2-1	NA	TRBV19	CASNSGSRNEQFF	TGTGCCAGTAACAGCGGGAGTCGCAATGAGCAGTTCTTC
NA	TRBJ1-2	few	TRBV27	CASRSAGLGYGYTF	TGTGCCAGCAGATCGGCAGGACTGGGCTATGGCTACACCTTC
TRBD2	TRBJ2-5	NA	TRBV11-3	CASSPGSGGFGETQYF	TGTGCCAGCAGCCCCGGGTCGGGAGGGTTTGGAGAGACCCAGTACTTC
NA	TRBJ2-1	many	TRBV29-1	CSPSDGYNEQFF	TGCAGCCCCTCGGACGGATACAATGAGCAGTTCTTC
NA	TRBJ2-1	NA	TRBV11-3	CASSSLEEQFF	TGTGCCAGCAGCTCCCTGGAAGAGCAGTTCTTC
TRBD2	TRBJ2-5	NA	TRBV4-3	CASSLGQGRTSGRVNEQETQYF	TGCGCCAGCAGCTTAGGACAGGGACGGACTAGCGGGAGGGTAAATGAGCAAGAGACCCAGTACTTC
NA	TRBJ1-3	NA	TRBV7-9	CASGVGQGVRNTIYF	TGTGCCAGCGGCGTTGGGCAGGGTGTGCGAAACACCATATATTTT
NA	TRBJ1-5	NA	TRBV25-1	CASREAGTNQPQHF	TGTGCCAGCAGGGAGGCCGGAACCAATCAGCCCCAGCATTTT
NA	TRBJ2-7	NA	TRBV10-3	CAGSQPRGVGTYEQYF	TGTGCCGGCAGTCAGCCGAGGGGAGTGGGGACCTACGAGCAGTACTTC
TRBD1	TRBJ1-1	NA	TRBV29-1	CSVDPTGANTEAFF	TGCAGCGTTGACCCGACAGGGGCGAACACTGAAGCTTTCTTT
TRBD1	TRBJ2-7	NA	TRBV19	CASTGTGAYEQYF	TGTGCCAGTACCGGGACAGGCGCCTACGAGCAGTACTTC
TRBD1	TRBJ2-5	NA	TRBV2	CASSAATGPQETQYF	TGTGCCAGCAGTGCCGCGACAGGGCCACAAGAGACCCAGTACTTC
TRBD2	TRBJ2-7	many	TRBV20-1	CSAAPAGVAREQYF	TGCAGTGCGGCTCCCGCGGGAGTAGCGAGGGAGCAGTACTTC
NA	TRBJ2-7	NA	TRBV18	CASSPIAAREQYF	TGTGCCAGCTCACCAATCGCAGCGCGGGAGCAGTACTTC
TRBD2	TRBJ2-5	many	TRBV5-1	CASSPGISGNKETQYF	TGCGCCAGCAGCCCGGGGATTAGCGGGAATAAAGAGACCCAGTACTTC
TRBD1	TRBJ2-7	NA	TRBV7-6	CASSRPDRGSYEQYF	TGTGCCAGCAGCAGGCCCGACAGGGGCTCGTACGAGCAGTACTTC
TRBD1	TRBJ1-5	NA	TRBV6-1	CASRARDSEATEGPQHF	TGTGCCAGCAGGGCTAGGGACAGCGAGGCTACCGAGGGGCCCCAGCATTTT
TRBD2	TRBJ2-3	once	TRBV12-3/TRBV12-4	CASSLAGEGTDTQYF	TGTGCCAGCAGTTTGGCGGGAGAGGGCACAGATACGCAGTATTTT
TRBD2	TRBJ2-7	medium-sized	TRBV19	CASTGTSALEQYF	TGTGCCAGCACCGGGACTAGCGCCTTGGAGCAGTACTTC
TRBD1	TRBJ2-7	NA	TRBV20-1	CSASRAGTGRYEQYF	TGCAGTGCTAGTCGGGCCGGGACAGGGAGGTACGAGCAGTACTTC
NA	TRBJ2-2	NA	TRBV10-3	CAITRGDTGELFF	TGTGCCATCACTCGCGGCGACACCGGGGAGCTGTTTTTT
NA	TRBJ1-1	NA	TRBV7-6	CVSGSRTANTEAFF	TGTGTCAGCGGCAGCAGGACCGCGAACACTGAAGCTTTCTTT
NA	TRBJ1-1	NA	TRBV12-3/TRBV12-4	CASSPQYRDTEAFF	TGTGCCAGCAGTCCTCAATACAGGGACACTGAAGCTTTCTTT
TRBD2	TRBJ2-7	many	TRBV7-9	CASSLVSGGAGGDQYF	TGTGCCAGCAGCTTAGTCAGCGGGGGGGCCGGCGGCGATCAGTACTTC
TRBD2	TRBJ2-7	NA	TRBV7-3	CASSRRGGYEQYF	TGTGCCAGCAGCCGTAGGGGAGGGTACGAGCAGTACTTC
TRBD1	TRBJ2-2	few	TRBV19	CASRDRVNTGELFF	TGTGCCAGCCGGGACAGGGTCAACACCGGGGAGCTGTTTTTT